This T cell receptor beta chain was observed in a study of lymphopenia after photon versus proton radiotherapy. General study results and limits: Post-nadir TCR diversity decline inversely tracked overall survival among those who died.

Concerning this clone: Its antigen is not known.

Clones were read by immunoSEQ multiplex PCR, and TCRdb kept only the in-frame ones, dropping some. In the table there are more than 20,000 clones, approximately 84% of which are singletons. Sequenced here: peripheral blood, sampled from a patient treated with photon-based radiotherapy. This clonotype originated in a man in his forties with gastric cancer.

This CDR3 is CASSALGTSGGDQQFF. The CDR3 bases are TGTGCCAGCAGCGCGTTAGGGACTAGCGGGGGGGATCAGCAGTTCTTC. V gene TRBV2 combines with J gene TRBJ2-1, with TRBD2 matching over 16 bases. J lost 11 bases, V lost 6 bases, and 10 bases had no gene match. Germline V gene lookup returns CDR1 SNHLY and CDR2 FYNNEI. This CDR3 spans 16 amino acids.